This T cell receptor beta chain is drawn from a study of blood T cells in healthy people across ages. The use of a sample-barcoded 5' primer and a J-beta primer mix characterized a second PCR of roughly 6 to 11 cycles. One entry per CDR3 protein, called by TCRdb with MiXCR from the 5' RACE reads. The sample yields over 700,000 distinct CDR3 sequences, roughly 25% seen once. Regarding the study as a whole: TCR beta diversity tracked closely with naive T cell percentage.

A note on this clonotype: No antigen is known for it.

Per germline, CDR1 ENHRY and CDR2 SYGVKD. The CDR3 runs 14 residues. V dropped 0 bases and J dropped 1 base, with 7 bases sitting between them. These sequences were also reported in another study, on T cells of mothers and their children.

The origin of this receptor is a boy aged 5-17 years in good health. J is TRBJ2-7 and V is TRBV10-3, with no clear D. Sequenced material: blood. The CDR3 coding sequence is TGTGCCATCAGTGAGTCACCCACTTCCTACGAGCAGTACTTC. Translation gives CAISESPTSYEQYF.